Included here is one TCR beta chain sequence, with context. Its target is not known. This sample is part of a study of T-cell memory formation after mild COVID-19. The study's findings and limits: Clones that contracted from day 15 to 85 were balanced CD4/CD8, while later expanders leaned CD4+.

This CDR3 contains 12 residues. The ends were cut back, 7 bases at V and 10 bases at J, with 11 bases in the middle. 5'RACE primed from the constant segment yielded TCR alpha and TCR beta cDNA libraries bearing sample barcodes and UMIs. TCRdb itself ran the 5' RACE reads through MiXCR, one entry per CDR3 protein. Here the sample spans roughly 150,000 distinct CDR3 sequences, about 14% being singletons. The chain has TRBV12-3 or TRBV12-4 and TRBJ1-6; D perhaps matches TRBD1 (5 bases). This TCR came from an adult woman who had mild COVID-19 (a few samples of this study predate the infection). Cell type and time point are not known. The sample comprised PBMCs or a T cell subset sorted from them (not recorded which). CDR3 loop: CASTQGVSPLHF. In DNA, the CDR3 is TGTGCCAGCACGCAGGGTGTGTCACCCCTCCACTTT.